Listed here are 13 T cell receptor beta chains from one sample, sequenced in a study of Ad26.COV2.S vaccination and SARS-CoV-2 variants. Treatment noted: some 20 received Ad26.COV2.S at low or high dose, single or two shots; 5 received placebo; per-sample allocation not given. It was on day 63 after the first vaccine or placebo injection that samples were taken. Assay used: immunoSEQ multiplex PCR; TCRdb lists only in-frame clones, some missing. This table has more than 300,000 clones, around 88% appearing once. Specimen: peripheral blood, collected in a trial of Ad26.COV2.S vaccine versus placebo. All receptors come from a person aged 18-60 years who received the Ad26.COV2.S COVID-19 vaccine or a placebo.

This chain links TRBV7-2 with TRBJ1-3, with no clear D. V lost 1 base and J lost 6, with 13 bases in between. In germline, CDR1 is SGHTA, CDR2 FQGNSA. The CDR3 loop spans 15 amino acids. CDR3 protein: CASSLGGLGENTIYF. The CDR3 DNA reads TGTGCCAGCAGCTTAGGTGGGCTAGGTGAAAACACCATATATTTT.

The V and J genes are TRBV5-1 and TRBJ2-3, with no clear D. The CDR3 is 14 residues long. Trimming pared 4 bases from V and 3 bases from J, leaving 12 bases between. Germline V gives CDR1 SGHRS, CDR2 YFSETQ. CDR3 bases: TGCGCCAGCAGCGTTTTGATCCCGACAGATACGCAGTATTTT. Its translation: CASSVLIPTDTQYF.

This chain joins TRBV4-3 and TRBJ2-1; TRBD2 matches 8 bases. The germline V gene has CDR1 LGHNA and CDR2 YSLEER. After removal of 3 bases from V and 5 bases from J, the junction contained 9 bases not matched to a gene. CDR3 length: 16 amino acids. As DNA, the CDR3 is TGCGCCAGCAGCCACGTAGAGGGCGGGGGGAACAATGAGCAGTTCTTC. Amino acids: CASSHVEGGGNNEQFF.

The chain links TRBV6-6 to TRBJ1-5; D gene ambiguous. The length of the CDR3 is 14 residues. The V gene's germline CDR1 is MNHNY and CDR2 SVGAGI (reference sequence). The V and J ends lost 4 bases and 2 bases respectively, with 9 bases between them. The CDR3 DNA follows: TGTGCCAGCAGTTCACCTGGGGGCAATCAGCCCCAGCATTTT. Translation gives CASSSPGGNQPQHF.

The CDR3 DNA follows: TGTGCCAGCAGCCCAGCGATGGGACTAGCGGCACATGAGCAGTTCTTC. Its protein product is CASSPAMGLAAHEQFF. The chain uses TRBV11-1 and TRBJ2-1; 11 bases match TRBD2. The CDR3 contains 16 residues. The J segment lost 8 bases and the V segment lost 5 bases, leaving 11 bases of the junction unmatched. The germline CDR1 and CDR2 sequences are SGHAT and FQDESV (reference sequence).

This chain joins TRBV4-1 and TRBJ1-2; tentative D call: TRBD1 (5 bases). Germline V lookup: CDR1 MGHRA, CDR2 YSYEKL. Trimming pared 2 bases from V and 4 bases from J, leaving 14 bases between. CDR3 length: 15 residues. CDR3 DNA: TGCGCCAGCAGCCAACCGGGACTGATGTCCTATGGCTACACCTTC. It codes for CASSQPGLMSYGYTF.

The V gene is TRBV27, the J gene TRBJ2-1; D call uncertain. Trimming cost V 6 bases and J 0 bases, with 12 bases left between them. Germline lookup yields CDR1 MNHEY and CDR2 SMNVEV (reference sequence). The CDR3 runs to 15 residues. This CDR3 is CASRDLQVSYNEQFF. For the CDR3, the DNA is TGTGCCAGCAGGGATTTACAAGTCTCCTACAATGAGCAGTTCTTC.

This clone was recorded only once. CDR3 sequence (DNA): TGTGCCAGCAGTTTATATGGGGTACCTAATGAAAAACTGTTTTTT. The encoded protein is CASSLYGVPNEKLFF. The chain combines TRBV27 with TRBJ1-4; D gene uncertain. The CDR3 is 15 residues long. From germline, CDR1 is MNHEY and CDR2 SMNVEV (reference sequence). Trimming removed 1 base at V and 3 bases at J, with 9 bases between.

This chain links TRBV28 with TRBJ2-3, with no clear D. CDR1 and CDR2 (germline): MDHEN, SYDVKM. V lost 3 bases and J 4 bases, leaving 8 bases between the germline ends. CDR3 size: 13 residues. The CDR3: CASSFPASDTQYF. The CDR3 coding sequence is TGTGCCAGCAGTTTTCCGGCCTCAGATACGCAGTATTTT.

The chain joins TRBV18 to TRBJ2-1; a weak D match, TRBD1 (8 bases). Trimming took 3 bases from V and 4 from J, leaving 13 bases between them. Germline V lookup: CDR1 KGHSH, CDR2 LQKENI. The CDR3 loop spans 15 amino acids. CDR3 residues: CASSPDRGLYNEQFF. In nucleotides, the CDR3 is TGTGCCAGCTCACCCGACAGGGGACTATACAATGAGCAGTTCTTC.

The chain couples TRBV5-6 to TRBJ1-6, with 12 bases fitting TRBD1. The V and J ends lost 5 bases and 9 bases, in that order; junction bases with no gene match: 9. The CDR3 covers 16 residues. Germline V lookup: CDR1 SGHDT, CDR2 YYEEEE. The CDR3 region is CASSLTPGQGASPLHF. The CDR3 bases are TGTGCCAGCAGTCTTACACCGGGACAGGGGGCTTCACCCCTCCACTTT.

The V call is TRBV6-5, the J call TRBJ1-1, with D tentatively TRBD1 (5 bases). From germline, CDR1 is MNHEY and CDR2 SVGAGI. With 2 bases removed from V and 5 bases from J, the gap between germline ends came to 12 bases. The CDR3 runs to 14 residues. CDR3 loop: CASSYGQGVTEAFF. The CDR3 DNA is TGTGCCAGCAGTTACGGCCAGGGAGTAACTGAAGCTTTCTTT.

The chain combines TRBV6-2 or TRBV6-3 with TRBJ2-1; either TRBD1 or TRBD2 may fit D (5 bases each). There are 14 residues in the CDR3. Germline V gives CDR1 MNHEY, CDR2 SVGEGT. V was clipped by 5 bases and J by 0 bases, with 8 bases between them. CDR3 DNA: TGTGCCAGCAGTGCAGGGAGCTCCTACAATGAGCAGTTCTTC. It codes for CASSAGSSYNEQFF.